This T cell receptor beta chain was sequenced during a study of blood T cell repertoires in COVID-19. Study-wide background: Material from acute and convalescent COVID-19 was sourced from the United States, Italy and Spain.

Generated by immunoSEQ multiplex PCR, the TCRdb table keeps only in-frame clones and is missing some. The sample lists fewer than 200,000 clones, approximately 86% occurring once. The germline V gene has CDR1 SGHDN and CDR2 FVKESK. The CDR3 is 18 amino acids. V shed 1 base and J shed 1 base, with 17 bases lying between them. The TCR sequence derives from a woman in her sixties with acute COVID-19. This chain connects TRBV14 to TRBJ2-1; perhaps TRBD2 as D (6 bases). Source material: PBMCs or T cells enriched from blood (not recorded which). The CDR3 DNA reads TGTGCCAGCAGCCAAGCGGCCGGGGGATCCCGGTCCTACAATGAGCAGTTCTTC. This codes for CASSQAAGGSRSYNEQFF.